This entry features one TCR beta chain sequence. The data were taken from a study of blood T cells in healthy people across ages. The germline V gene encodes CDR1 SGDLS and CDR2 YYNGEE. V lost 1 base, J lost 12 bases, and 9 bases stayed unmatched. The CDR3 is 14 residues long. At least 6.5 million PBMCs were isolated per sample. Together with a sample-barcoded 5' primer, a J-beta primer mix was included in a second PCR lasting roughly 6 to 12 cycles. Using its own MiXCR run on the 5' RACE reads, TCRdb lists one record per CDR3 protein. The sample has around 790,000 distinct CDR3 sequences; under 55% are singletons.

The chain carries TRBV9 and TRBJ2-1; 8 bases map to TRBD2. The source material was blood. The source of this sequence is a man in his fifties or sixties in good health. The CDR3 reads CASSVTGGPYGQFF. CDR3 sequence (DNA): TGTGCCAGCAGCGTAACGGGGGGGCCGTATGGGCAGTTCTTC. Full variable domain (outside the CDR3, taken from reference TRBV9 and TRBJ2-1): DSGVTQTPKHLITATGQRVTLRCSPRSGDLSVYWYQQSLDQGLQFLIQYYNGEERAKGNILERFSAQQFPDLHSELNLSSLELGDSALYFCASSVTGGPYGQFFGPGTRLTVL.